A selection of T cell receptor beta chains follows, all from one sample in a study of cytomegalovirus exposure and HLA in healthy donors. Method: immunoSEQ multiplex PCR; TCRdb's copy keeps in-frame clones and lacks some. Of under 300,000 clones listed, about 66% are singletons. What was sequenced was PBMCs. All receptors come from a female donor in good health and CMV-seronegative. Each CDR3 is given with its conserved first and last residue. D genes are given only for firm matches. Part of the rows lack a size; the others show once, few, many or a class for expanded clones.

>TRBD2|NA|TRBJ2-1|TRBV2
TGTGCCAGCCTGGGACTAGCGGGAGGGAATGAGCAGTTCTTC
CASLGLAGGNEQFF
>TRBD1|NA|TRBJ1-2|TRBV6-6
TGTGCCAGCAGGGACGGGACAGGGAAGTATGGCTACACCTTC
CASRDGTGKYGYTF
>TRBD2|NA|TRBJ2-7|TRBV11-2
TGTGCCAGCAGCTTAGTAGCGGGAGTTCACTACGAGCAGTACTTC
CASSLVAGVHYEQYF
>TRBD2|NA|TRBJ2-1|TRBV27
TGTGCCAGCAGTCCACCTCCGACTAGCGGGCCTACGTTCTTC
CASSPPPTSGPTFF
>TRBD1|NA|TRBJ2-3|TRBV18
TGTGCCAGCTCGCCCCTCGCACAGGGGGTATCAGATACGCAGTATTTT
CASSPLAQGVSDTQYF
>NA|NA|TRBJ2-7|TRBV7-2
TGTGCCAGCAGCTATCGGGGTTCCTACGAGCAGTACTTC
CASSYRGSYEQYF
>NA|NA|TRBJ1-1|TRBV7-8
TGTGCCAGCAGCTTTCTCCCCGGGAACACTGAAGCTTTCTTT
CASSFLPGNTEAFF
>NA|NA|TRBJ1-1|TRBV30
TGTGCCTGGAGTGTACTTGCAGGGAACACTGAAGCTTTCTTT
CAWSVLAGNTEAFF
>NA|NA|TRBJ2-7|TRBV23-1
TGCGCCAGCAGTCAATCGGGGGGAGAAAGGAGCCCCGGCGGCTACGAGCAGTACTTC
CASSQSGGERSPGGYEQYF
>NA|NA|TRBJ1-2|TRBV5-6
TGTGCCAGTGCCCCCGGGGTAAACTATGGCTACACCTTC
CASAPGVNYGYTF
>TRBD1|NA|TRBJ1-1|TRBV13
TGTGCCAGCAGCCGAGACAGGGGGACATTCTTT
CASSRDRGTFF
>TRBD2|NA|TRBJ2-3|TRBV18
TGTGCCAGCTCACCGGGACTAGCAGGATTCACAGATACGCAGTATTTT
CASSPGLAGFTDTQYF
>NA|few|TRBJ2-1|TRBV28
TGTGCCAGCACCCGTGGAGGGCCTTCTCACAATGAGCAGTTCTTC
CASTRGGPSHNEQFF
>NA|NA|TRBJ2-7|TRBV28
TGTGCCAGCAGGTCCACCTACGAGCAGTACTTC
CASRSTYEQYF
>NA|NA|TRBJ1-5|TRBV10-2
TGCGCCAGCAGTGAGTTAGGGGGGGTGCGCAATCAGCCCCAGCATTTT
CASSELGGVRNQPQHF
>TRBD2|few|TRBJ2-7|TRBV14
TGTGCCAGCAGCAGAGGGAGAGCGGGAAGCTCCTACGAGCAGTACTTC
CASSRGRAGSSYEQYF
>NA|few|TRBJ2-2|TRBV7-6
TGTGCCAGCAGCTTAGGAGCGGACCTGAACACCGGGGAGCTGTTTTTT
CASSLGADLNTGELFF
>TRBD1|once|TRBJ2-2|TRBV5-4
TGTGCCAGCAGCGATACACGGGACAGGCTCACCGGGGAGCTGTTTTTT
CASSDTRDRLTGELFF
>TRBD1|NA|TRBJ2-7|TRBV10-1
TGCGCCAGCAGCCCGGGACAGGGACGATACGAGCAGTACTTC
CASSPGQGRYEQYF
>NA|NA|TRBJ2-7|TRBV2
TGTGCCAGCAGTGAAGTAGAGGAGACCTACGAGCAGTACTTC
CASSEVEETYEQYF
>TRBD1|few|TRBJ1-6|TRBV27
TGTGCCAGCAGTTTATCGACAGGGACAGTCGTTTCACCCCTCCACTTT
CASSLSTGTVVSPLHF
>NA|NA|TRBJ2-2|TRBV6-6
TGTGCCAGCAGTTACTCGATACAAGCCGGGGAGCTGTTTTTT
CASSYSIQAGELFF
>TRBD2|NA|TRBJ2-1|TRBV10-3
TGTGCCATCCAGACTAGCGGGGTTGGTAATGAGCAGTTCTTC
CAIQTSGVGNEQFF
>TRBD2|NA|TRBJ2-7|TRBV7-8
TGTGCCAGCAGCCGAGGCGGGAGTCTTAGGGGCTACGAGCAGTACTTC
CASSRGGSLRGYEQYF
>TRBD1|NA|TRBJ1-1|TRBV30
TGTGCCTGGAGGACAGGGTTCAACACTGAAGCTTTCTTT
CAWRTGFNTEAFF
>NA|few|TRBJ2-3|TRBV5-8
TGTGCCAGCAGCTTGTCAGGTGCCAGCACAGATACGCAGTATTTT
CASSLSGASTDTQYF
>NA|few|TRBJ2-4|TRBV19
TGTGCGACACTAGGATGGAACATTCAGTACTTC
CATLGWNIQYF
>TRBD1|few|TRBJ2-5|TRBV5-1
TGCGCCAGCAGAATCCAGACAGGGGCCCAAGAGACCCAGTACTTC
CASRIQTGAQETQYF
>NA|NA|TRBJ1-1|TRBV28
TGTGCCAGCAGTTTGGGGTGGGGCAAGGAAGCTTTCTTT
CASSLGWGKEAFF
>NA|NA|TRBJ2-7|TRBV12-2
TGTGCAAGTCGCTTAGCGCGGACTAGCGGGAACTACGAGCAGTACTTC
CASRLARTSGNYEQYF
>TRBD1|NA|TRBJ1-2|TRBV27
TGTGCCAGCAGTAAAACAGGGGGCAGCTATGGCTACACCTTC
CASSKTGGSYGYTF
>NA|NA|TRBJ2-6|TRBV5-1
TGCGCCAGCAGCTTGGTCCAGTCTGCTGGGGCCAACGTCCTGACTTTC
CASSLVQSAGANVLTF
>TRBD2|NA|TRBJ2-5|TRBV7-2
TGTGCCAGCAGCTTTGACGGGAGGGCCCGTGAGACCCAGTACTTC
CASSFDGRARETQYF
>NA|NA|TRBJ1-1|TRBV6-1
TGTGCCAGCGGGCAGGGGCTGGGAGCTTTCTTT
CASGQGLGAFF
>NA|NA|TRBJ2-1|TRBV5-5
TGTGCCAGCAGCTGGGACACCATTGAGCAGTTCTTC
CASSWDTIEQFF
>TRBD2|NA|TRBJ2-5|TRBV5-1
TGCGCCAGCAGCTTGCTAGCGGGAGACGAGACCCAGTACTTC
CASSLLAGDETQYF
>TRBD1|NA|TRBJ2-7|TRBV27
TGTGCCAGCAGTTCCCTCGAGACAGGGGGCGCTGAGGGCGAGCAGTACTTC
CASSSLETGGAEGEQYF
>TRBD2|NA|TRBJ2-1|TRBV2
TGTGCCAGCCGTCTAGCGGGCGAACCCTACAATGAGCAGTTCTTC
CASRLAGEPYNEQFF
>TRBD1|NA|TRBJ1-2|TRBV28
TGTGCCAGCAGTACAACAGGGGGCGGCTATGGCTACACCTTC
CASSTTGGGYGYTF
>NA|NA|TRBJ2-7|TRBV5-1
TGCGCCAGCAAAGGGGAAAGGAGGGACAGCTCCTACGAGCAGTACTTC
CASKGERRDSSYEQYF
>NA|NA|TRBJ2-7|TRBV7-6
TGTGCCAGCAGCTTCGGGGTTGAGCAGTACTTC
CASSFGVEQYF
>TRBD1|NA|TRBJ2-3|TRBV6-6
TGTGCCAGCAGTTACGGACAGGAGCCCACAGATACGCAGTATTTT
CASSYGQEPTDTQYF
>NA|few|TRBJ2-2|TRBV29-1
TGCAGCGTTCATGCTGGGCCCGGGGAGCTGTTTTTT
CSVHAGPGELFF
>TRBD1|few|TRBJ1-4|TRBV5-1
TGCGCCAGCAGCTTGCAGGGACAGGGCTTAGAAAAACTGTTTTTT
CASSLQGQGLEKLFF
>TRBD1|NA|TRBJ2-1|TRBV6-1
TGTGCCAGCACTCCTGACAGGGGGCTCCAGTTCTTC
CASTPDRGLQFF
>NA|NA|TRBJ1-1|TRBV5-1
TGCGCCAGCAGCGGACAGACACTTAACACTGAAGCTTTCTTT
CASSGQTLNTEAFF
>TRBD1|NA|TRBJ2-7|TRBV19
TGTGCCAGTAGTCGGGGGACAGGGTGGTACGAGCAGTACTTC
CASSRGTGWYEQYF
>TRBD1|NA|TRBJ2-5|TRBV30
TGTGCCTGGAGGACAGGGATGGCCCAGTACTTC
CAWRTGMAQYF
>NA|NA|TRBJ2-3|TRBV29-1
TGCAGCGCGCAGGGGGGTGGAGATACGCAGTATTTT
CSAQGGGDTQYF
>NA|NA|TRBJ2-2|TRBV9
TGTGCCAGCAGCGTAGATCTCGGGGAGCTGTTTTTT
CASSVDLGELFF
>NA|NA|TRBJ2-3|TRBV7-9
TGTTCCTTTCGGAGGAGCACAGATACGCAGTATTTT
CSFRRSTDTQYF
>NA|NA|TRBJ2-1|TRBV5-4
TGTGCCAGCACCGAACAAGGAGCGTACAATGAGCAGTTCTTC
CASTEQGAYNEQFF
>TRBD1|NA|TRBJ1-5|TRBV7-9
TGTGCCAGCAGCTCCGGACAGGGAATCAAGCCCCAGCATTTT
CASSSGQGIKPQHF
>TRBD1|NA|TRBJ1-5|TRBV6-1
TGTGCCAGCAGTGAAAGGCGGGACAGCCGCAATCAGCCCCAGCATTTT
CASSERRDSRNQPQHF
>TRBD1|NA|TRBJ1-5|TRBV6-5
TGTGCCAGCAGTTCGCTGACAGGGATGGTCGGGCAGCCCCAGCATTTT
CASSSLTGMVGQPQHF